This T cell receptor beta chain derives from a study of neoadjuvant anti-PD-1 for oral cavity cancer. The repertoire was sequenced with immunoSEQ multiplex PCR; TCRdb's copy has only in-frame clones and lacks some. The top ten clones hold roughly 3.5% of a sample with 73,000 or so clones, around 84% of them seen once. Described time point: after neoadjuvant nivolumab, at surgical resection. PBMCs were not maintained or expanded in culture before analysis. Trimming removed 3 bases from V and 10 bases from J; junction bases left unmatched: 7. CDR3 size: 15 residues. The germline V gene encodes CDR1 SGHNT and CDR2 YYREEE (reference sequence).

The input for sequencing was PBMCs, taken after nivolumab (anti-PD-1) treatment. The genes are TRBV5-4 and TRBJ2-1; 13 bases match TRBD2. This TCR came from a person aged 35-79 years with oral cavity squamous cell carcinoma. The CDR3 here is CASSSGLAGPREQFF. CDR3 nucleotides: TGTGCCAGCAGCTCGGGACTAGCGGGACCCCGCGAGCAGTTCTTC.